The next 8 T cell receptor beta chains were all read from a single sample in a study of T cell responses to AZD1222 COVID-19 vaccine. The protocol was immunoSEQ multiplex PCR, while the TCRdb copy is restricted to in-frame clones and leaves out a portion. The sample records around 130,000 clones, 91% being singletons. The sequencing here drew on peripheral blood, taken 28 days after the second dose of the MenACWY control vaccine. The receptors were gathered from an adult who received the MenACWY meningococcal vaccine as a control.

J is TRBJ2-7 and V is TRBV4-1, with 8 bases identical to TRBD2. Germline V lookup: CDR1 MGHRA, CDR2 YSYEKL. The CDR3 has 16 amino acids. The V segment lost 0 bases and the J segment 0 bases; nucleotides outside the gene matches: 4. CDR3 amino acids: CASSQEIGGVSYEQYF. Written as DNA, the CDR3 is TGCGCCAGCAGCCAAGAGATCGGGGGGGTCTCCTACGAGCAGTACTTC.

V usage is TRBV4-3 and J usage is TRBJ2-2, with D unclear. Germline V gene sequence: CDR1 LGHNA, CDR2 YSLEER. Trimming took 1 base from V and 1 from J, leaving 7 bases between them. The CDR3 has 15 residues. The CDR3 region is CASSQGPRNTGELFF. The CDR3 DNA reads TGCGCCAGCAGCCAAGGTCCCAGGAACACCGGGGAGCTGTTTTTT.

This clone was observed once. The chain couples TRBV12-3 or TRBV12-4 to TRBJ1-1; D is unresolved. The length of the CDR3 is 13 residues. V was trimmed by 2 bases and J by 6 bases, leaving 10 bases between them. The CDR3 DNA follows: TGTGCCAGCAGTTTAAGAGGCGGGTCTGAAGCTTTCTTT. Its protein is CASSLRGGSEAFF.

This clone appeared a single time. This chain uses TRBV19 with TRBJ2-1, with TRBD2 matching 13 bases. Germline loops: CDR1 LNHDA, CDR2 SQIVND (reference sequence). The CDR3 is 16 residues long. V gave up 1 base and J gave up 9 bases; unmatched junction bases: 6. CDR3 amino acids: CASSIGTSGGALEQFF. CDR3 nucleotide sequence: TGTGCCAGTAGTATAGGTACTAGCGGGGGGGCACTTGAGCAGTTCTTC. Filled out from reference TRBV19 and TRBJ2-1, the complete variable domain reads DGGITQSPKYLFRKEGQNVTLSCEQNLNHDAMYWYRQDPGQGLRLIYYSQIVNDFQKGDIAEGYSVSREKKESFPLTVTSAQKNPTAFYLCASSIGTSGGALEQFFGPGTRLTVL.

This rearrangement joins TRBV10-3 to TRBJ2-7, with 8 bases aligning to TRBD2. Germline-derived CDR1 and CDR2 are ENHRY and SYGVKD. The CDR3 has 15 amino acids. Losses at the gene ends were 3 bases for V and 1 base for J; bases not matched to a gene: 5. CDR3 sequence reads: CAISDRVAGSYEQYF. The DNA for the CDR3 is TGTGCCATCAGTGATCGGGTAGCGGGGTCCTACGAGCAGTACTTC.

The chain links TRBV21-1 to TRBJ1-2; the table gives TRBD1 as D, unverified against the DNA. TRBV21-1 constitutes a pseudogene. The CDR3 extends over 15 amino acids. The CDR3 DNA reads TGTGCCAGCAGCAAAGTATCGGCAGGGGTGAGTGGCTACACCTTC. This codes for CASSKVSAGVSGYTF.

V gene TRBV28 combines with J gene TRBJ2-3, with 12 nucleotides matching TRBD2. CDR3 length equals 19 residues. Germline-derived CDR1 and CDR2 are MDHEN and SYDVKM. V lost 3 bases to trimming and J lost 0 bases; unmatched junction nucleotides: 10. CDR3 coding DNA: TGTGCCAGCAGTTTCCCACGACTAGCGGGAGATCGGAGCACAGATACGCAGTATTTT. It codes for CASSFPRLAGDRSTDTQYF.

The chain uses TRBV21-1 and TRBJ2-2; TRBD1 is the table's D call and was not checked against the DNA. TRBV21-1 is a pseudogene segment. This CDR3 region has 15 residues. The CDR3 region is CASKTGYPGAGELFF. The CDR3 DNA reads as TGTGCCAGTAAGACAGGGTATCCGGGAGCCGGGGAGCTGTTTTTT.